This TCR beta chain was sequenced in a study of shared clonotypes between healthy human individuals. Broader study findings: Owing to a small donor count, the genetic and exposure-history diversity represented was limited.

Remarks on this clone: Its antigen is unknown.

Germline V gene sequence: CDR1 SQVTM, CDR2 ANQGSEA. Trimming pared 2 bases from V and 8 bases from J, leaving 6 bases between. This CDR3 region has 11 residues. Original processing methods: For the immunoSEQ data, sequences were junction-only without quality scores, so filtering differed. TCRdb's copy holds only in-frame clones and misses some; the assay was immunoSEQ multiplex PCR. The DNA gave D and trimming, while V, J and clone size come from that table. The repertoire holds around 1.6 million clones, 95% to 99% seen once, with roughly 0.4% in the top ten. Specimen: naive CD4+ T cells sorted from blood. Stated subset: CD45RA+ positively selected. This sequence joins TRBV29-1 and TRBJ2-2; unclear D gene. The TCR was taken from a man younger than 45 in good health. The CDR3, as DNA: TGCAGCGTTGAAAGCCCGGGGGAGCTGTTTTTT. Protein sequence: CSVESPGELFF.